This record covers a single T cell receptor (beta chain). This specimen comes from a study of T cell clones after liver transplantation. Study context: TCRbeta sequencing after a pre-transplant mixed lymphocyte reaction identified graft-donor-reactive clones, later tracked in post-transplant blood.

Trimming removed 4 bases from V and 1 base from J, with 10 bases in between. Per the germline V gene, CDR1 is PRHDT and CDR2 is FYEKMQ (reference sequence). This CDR3 has 15 amino acids. The assay was immunoSEQ multiplex PCR, and TCRdb's table has in-frame clones only and misses some. The sample lists approximately 75,000 clones, roughly 80% occurring once. This sequence was found in a human patient who received a liver transplant. The graft donor may account for some of the T cells. J is TRBJ2-2 and V is TRBV13; a weak D match, TRBD1 (6 bases). The sample here was CD4+ T cells from blood, taken 12 months after liver transplant. For the CDR3, the DNA is TGTGCCAGCAGCTCACCGGGACAGAACACCGGGGAGCTGTTTTTT. Its translation is CASSSPGQNTGELFF. Filled out from reference TRBV13 and TRBJ2-2, the complete variable domain reads AAGVIQSPRHLIKEKRETATLKCYPIPRHDTVYWYQQGPGQDPQFLISFYEKMQSDKGSIPDRFSAQQFSDYHSELNMSSLELGDSALYFCASSSPGQNTGELFFGEGSRLTVL.